This T cell receptor beta chain was sequenced in a study of shared clonotypes between healthy human individuals. V was pared by 4 bases and J by 7 bases, with 9 bases of the junction left unmatched. Per the germline V gene, CDR1 is SGDLS and CDR2 is YYNGEE. The CDR3 contains 14 residues. Libraries were prepared by immunoSEQ multiplex PCR; TCRdb keeps only in-frame clonotypes and omits some of them. The data contain fewer than 400,000 clones, around two thirds of them singletons. Sequenced material: memory CD4+ T cells sorted from blood. The subset: CD45RA-negative fraction. V usage is TRBV9 and J usage is TRBJ2-7, with TRBD2 identical over 9 bases. The TCR sequence derives from a man aged 25 to 45 in good health. In DNA form, the CDR3 reads TGTGCCAGCAGCCGAGCTAGCGGGGCCCGGGAGCAGTACTTC. It yields the protein CASSRASGAREQYF. The full variable domain, rest sourced from reference TRBV9 and TRBJ2-7, is DSGVTQTPKHLITATGQRVTLRCSPRSGDLSVYWYQQSLDQGLQFLIQYYNGEERAKGNILERFSAQQFPDLHSELNLSSLELGDSALYFCASSRASGAREQYFGPGTRLTVT.